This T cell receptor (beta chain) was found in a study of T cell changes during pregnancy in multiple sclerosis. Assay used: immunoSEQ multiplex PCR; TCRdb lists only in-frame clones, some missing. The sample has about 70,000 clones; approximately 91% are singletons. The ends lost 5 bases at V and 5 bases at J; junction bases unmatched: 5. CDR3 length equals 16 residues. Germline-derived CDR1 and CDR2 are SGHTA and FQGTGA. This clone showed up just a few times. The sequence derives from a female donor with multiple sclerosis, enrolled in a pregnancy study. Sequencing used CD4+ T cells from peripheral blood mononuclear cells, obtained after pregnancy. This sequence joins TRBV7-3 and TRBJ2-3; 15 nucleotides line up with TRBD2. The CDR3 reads CASSAGLAGGLDTQYF. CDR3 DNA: TGTGCCAGCAGCGCCGGACTAGCGGGGGGGTTAGATACGCAGTATTTT. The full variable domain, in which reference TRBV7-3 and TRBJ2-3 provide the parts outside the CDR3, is GAGVSQTPSNKVTEKGKYVELRCDPISGHTALYWYRQSLGQGPEFLIYFQGTGAADDSGLPNDRFFAVRPEGSVSTLKIQRTERGDSAVYLCASSAGLAGGLDTQYFGPGTRLTVL.